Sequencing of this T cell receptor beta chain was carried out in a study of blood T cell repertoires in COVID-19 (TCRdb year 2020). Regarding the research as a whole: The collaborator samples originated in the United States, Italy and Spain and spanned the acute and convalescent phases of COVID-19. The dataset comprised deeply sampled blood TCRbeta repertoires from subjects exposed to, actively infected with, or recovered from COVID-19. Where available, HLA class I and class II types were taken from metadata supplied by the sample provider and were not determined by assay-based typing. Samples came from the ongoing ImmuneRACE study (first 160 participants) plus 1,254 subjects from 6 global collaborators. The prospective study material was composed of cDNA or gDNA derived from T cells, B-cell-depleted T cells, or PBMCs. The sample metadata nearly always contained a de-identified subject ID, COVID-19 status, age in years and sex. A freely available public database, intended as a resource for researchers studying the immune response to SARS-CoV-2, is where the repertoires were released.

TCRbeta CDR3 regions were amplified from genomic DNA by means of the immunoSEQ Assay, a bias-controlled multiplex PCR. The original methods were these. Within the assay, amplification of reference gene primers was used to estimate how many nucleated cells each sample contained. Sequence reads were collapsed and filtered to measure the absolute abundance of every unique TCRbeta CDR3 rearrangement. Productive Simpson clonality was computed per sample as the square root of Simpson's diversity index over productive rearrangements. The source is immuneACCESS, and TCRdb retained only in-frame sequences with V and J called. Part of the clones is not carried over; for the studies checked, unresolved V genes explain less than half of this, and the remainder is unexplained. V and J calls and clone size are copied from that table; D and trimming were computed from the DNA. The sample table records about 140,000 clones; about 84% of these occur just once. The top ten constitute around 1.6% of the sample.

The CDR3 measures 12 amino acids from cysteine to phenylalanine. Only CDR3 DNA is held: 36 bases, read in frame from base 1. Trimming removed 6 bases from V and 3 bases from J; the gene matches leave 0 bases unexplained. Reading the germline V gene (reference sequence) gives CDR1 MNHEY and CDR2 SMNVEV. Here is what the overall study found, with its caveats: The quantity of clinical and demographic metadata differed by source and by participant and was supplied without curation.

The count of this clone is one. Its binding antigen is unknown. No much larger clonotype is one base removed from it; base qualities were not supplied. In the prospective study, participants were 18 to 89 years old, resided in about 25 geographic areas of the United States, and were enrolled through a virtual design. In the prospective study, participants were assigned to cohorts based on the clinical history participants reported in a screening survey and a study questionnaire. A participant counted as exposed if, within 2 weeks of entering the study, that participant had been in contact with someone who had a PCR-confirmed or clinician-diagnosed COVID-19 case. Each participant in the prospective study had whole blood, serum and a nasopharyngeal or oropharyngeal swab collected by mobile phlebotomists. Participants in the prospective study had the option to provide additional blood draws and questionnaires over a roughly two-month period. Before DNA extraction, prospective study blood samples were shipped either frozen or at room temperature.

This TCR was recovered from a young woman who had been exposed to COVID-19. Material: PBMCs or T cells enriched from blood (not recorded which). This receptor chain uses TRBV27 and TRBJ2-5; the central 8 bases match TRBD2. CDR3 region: CASRRGEETQYF. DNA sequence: TGTGCCAGCAGGCGGGGGGAAGAGACCCAGTACTTC.